What follows are 17 T cell receptor beta chains derived from one specimen sequenced in a study of regulatory T cells in long-lasting Graves disease. Noted time point: newly diagnosed GD, antithyroid drugs for less than 3 months. The TCR library was made from RNA that had been extracted from PBMCs in TRIzol. Relying on iRepertoire HTBI primers and Arm-PCR of CDR3 regions, the team built TCR beta libraries. TCRdb ran MiXCR on the multiplex PCR reads and lists one entry per CDR3 protein. This table holds roughly 360,000 distinct CDR3 sequences, 12% found once. This sample was shared with a second study, whose subject was T cells in Graves' hyperthyroidism and ophthalmopathy.

Sequencing used peripheral blood mononuclear cells (PBMCs), obtained at new diagnosis, from a patient treated with antithyroid drugs. Receptors were obtained from a woman in her late teens or twenties with Graves disease.

This clonotype was seen a few times. This chain uses TRBV18 with TRBJ2-3; D perhaps matches TRBD2 (6 bases). The CDR3 has 19 residues. V dropped 3 bases and J dropped 0 bases, with 22 bases sitting between them. The V gene's germline CDR1 is KGHSH and CDR2 LQKENI. Here the CDR3 reads CASSPRWRGSVHSTDTQYF. The CDR3 DNA reads as TGTGCCAGCTCACCTCGTTGGAGGGGCTCGGTCCATAGCACAGATACGCAGTATTTT.

This clonotype has ten or more counts. CDR3 sequence (DNA): TGTGCCAGCAGCTTAGATTGGCTCTCTGGAAACACCATATATTTT. Translated, it gives CASSLDWLSGNTIYF. The V gene is TRBV7-8, the J gene TRBJ1-3; D is ambiguous. This CDR3 has 15 residues. The V gene's germline CDR1 is SGHVS and CDR2 FQNEAQ. Trimming cost V 1 base and J 0 bases, with 7 bases left between them.

The sample holds a few counts of this clonotype. V is TRBV7-6 and J is TRBJ1-1; D is uncertain. Germline CDR1 SGHVS, CDR2 FNYEAQ. Trimming shortened V by 2 bases and J by 8 bases, and 21 bases separated the two germline ends. The CDR3 has 16 residues. CDR3 residues: CASSLLPGFTALEAFF. The CDR3 DNA is TGTGCCAGCAGCTTACTCCCCGGTTTCACTGCGCTCGAAGCTTTCTTT.

This clonotype appeared many times. V usage is TRBV11-3 and J usage is TRBJ2-1; D is possibly TRBD1 or TRBD2 (5 bases each). Between the trimmed V and J ends, which lost 1 base and 0 bases, there was a span of 22 bases. CDR1 and CDR2 (germline): SGHNT, YENEEA. The CDR3 is 20 amino acids. CDR3 sequence (DNA): TGTGCCAGCAGCTTAGGTTCCGTTTTGGGGGACGTAGGCTCCTACAATGAGCAGTTCTTC. Translated: CASSLGSVLGDVGSYNEQFF.

This clonotype was detected only once. V gene TRBV2 combines with J gene TRBJ2-1; tentative D call: TRBD1 (5 bases). CDR3 length: 16 amino acids. The V end lost 5 bases, the J end lost 0 bases, and 14 bases lay between the germline ends. Germline values: CDR1 SNHLY, CDR2 FYNNEI. The CDR3 sequence: CASSTDIQSSYNEQFF. CDR3 nucleotides: TGTGCCAGCAGTACGGACATTCAAAGCTCCTACAATGAGCAGTTCTTC.

This clonotype was observed at least ten times. The chain employs TRBV7-3 and TRBJ1-2; D call uncertain. This CDR3 is built from 15 residues. The V and J ends lost 2 bases and 0 bases respectively, with 10 bases between them. Germline lookup yields CDR1 SGHTA and CDR2 FQGTGA. DNA of the CDR3: TGTGCCAGCAGCTTATCAGCCGGAGCTAACTATGGCTACACCTTC. Protein: CASSLSAGANYGYTF.

This clonotype was recorded many times. CDR3 protein: CASSYQSANYGYTF. The CDR3 DNA follows: TGTGCCAGCAGTTATCAGTCGGCGAACTATGGCTACACCTTC. The J gene is TRBJ1-2, the V gene TRBV7-9, with D unresolved. Trimming removed 6 bases from V and 2 bases from J, with 13 bases in between. The CDR3 is 14 amino acids. Looked up from germline, CDR1 is SEHNR and CDR2 is FQNEAQ (reference sequence).

The table lists this clonotype with many counts. The chain couples TRBV28 to TRBJ1-5, with D hard to call. CDR1 is MDHEN and CDR2 is SYDVKM in the germline V gene. Trimming removed 2 bases at V and 0 bases at J, with 8 bases between. The CDR3 spans 15 residues. The DNA for the CDR3 is TGTGCCAGCAGTTTAGTTGGGTATAGCAATCAGCCCCAGCATTTT. Amino acid sequence: CASSLVGYSNQPQHF.

This clonotype was observed many times. This chain connects TRBV20-1 to TRBJ1-5, with a possible D match to TRBD1 (6 bases). The CDR3 runs to 14 residues. The germline V gene has CDR1 DFQATT and CDR2 SNEGSKA (reference sequence). Trimming took off 7 bases at V and 0 bases at J, with 13 bases between the two ends. The CDR3 DNA reads as TGCAGTGTTACAGGGACCGATAGCAATCAGCCCCAGCATTTT. Its translation: CSVTGTDSNQPQHF.

Turning to this clonotype: Only one base separates this from a far larger clonotype, so it likely reflects a read error. This is likely a read error, given that the CDR3 carries no conserved phenylalanine or tryptophan at its end. The chain is built from TRBV27 and TRBJ2-2; tentative D call: TRBD1 (5 bases). Looked up from germline, CDR1 is MNHEY and CDR2 is SMNVEV (reference sequence). V was trimmed by 6 bases and J by 9 bases, leaving 17 bases between them. The CDR3 totals 14 residues. CDR3 bases: TGTGCCAGCAGCTTTGGCAGGGTCGTCCGGGAGCTGTTTTCT. Its translation is CASSFGRVVRELFS.

The genes are TRBV12-3 or TRBV12-4 and TRBJ2-1; TRBD2 matches 13 bases. J gave up 8 bases and V 6 bases, and 10 bases lay outside the gene matches. The CDR3 length is 16 residues. The CDR3, as DNA: TGTGCCAGCAGAGCGGGACTAGCGGGATCATTCTATGAGCAGTTCTTC. Its translation: CASRAGLAGSFYEQFF.

This chain links TRBV29-1 with TRBJ2-3; 10 nucleotides line up with TRBD2. There are 20 residues in the CDR3. The germline CDR1 and CDR2 sequences are SQVTM and ANQGSEA. V lost 5 bases to trimming and J lost 6 bases; unmatched junction nucleotides: 26. CDR3 loop: CSVKWHLTAGGRFGQDTQYF. For the CDR3, the DNA is TGCAGCGTTAAGTGGCATCTGACAGCGGGAGGGCGCTTCGGGCAGGATACGCAGTATTTT.

This clonotype was detected many times. The chain employs TRBV7-2 and TRBJ2-3; the D is unclear. This CDR3 region has 12 residues. Germline values: CDR1 SGHTA, CDR2 FQGNSA. Trimming removed 4 bases at V and 9 bases at J, with 11 bases between. CDR3: CASSSPIGTQYF. In nucleotides, the CDR3 is TGTGCCAGCAGCTCGCCGATAGGGACGCAGTATTTT.

As to this clonotype: A much bigger clone sits one base away, suggesting this may be a read error. The rearrangement uses TRBV9 and TRBJ1-4; 7 bases agree with TRBD1. The CDR3 runs 15 residues. The germline V gene encodes CDR1 SGDLS and CDR2 YYNGEE. The CDR3, as DNA: TGTGTCAGCAGCCCAATCGGGACAGCGAATGAAAAACTGTTTTTT. It specifies CVSSPIGTANEKLFF.

This clonotype was recorded at least ten times. J is TRBJ2-1 and V is TRBV24-1, with 7 bases aligning to TRBD1. V dropped 11 bases and J dropped 0; count of bases not matched to a gene: 6. Germline CDR1 reads KGHDR; CDR2 reads SFDVKD. CDR3 length: 14 amino acids. The CDR3 sequence: CAIARDSSYNEQFF. The CDR3 DNA follows: TGTGCCATTGCGAGGGACAGCTCCTACAATGAGCAGTTCTTC.

This clonotype was observed a few times. The chain has TRBV6-2 or TRBV6-3 and TRBJ2-1, with D possibly TRBD2 on 6 matching bases. This CDR3 comprises 15 residues. The V and J ends lost 6 bases and 7 bases respectively, with 19 bases between them. Germline CDR1 is MNHEY and CDR2 is SVGEGT. As DNA, the CDR3 is TGTGCCAGCAGCACCTACCCCGGGGCGGGGAATGAGCAGTTCTTC. Translating it yields CASSTYPGAGNEQFF.

The sample holds a few counts of this clonotype. The junction differs from germline at one of its ends, possibly a read error. The V and J genes are TRBV18 and TRBJ2-1; D possibly uses TRBD1 or TRBD2 (6 bases each). Germline-derived CDR1 and CDR2 are KGHSH and LQKENI. This CDR3 spans 17 amino acids. In DNA form, the CDR3 reads TGTGCCAGCTCACCTCGGTGGGGGGCGGCGGCAAACAATGAGCAGTCCTTC. Its translation is CASSPRWGAAANNEQSF.